This T cell receptor (beta chain) derives from a study of CD8 T cells in ankylosing spondylitis. TCRdb ran MiXCR on the 5' RACE reads and lists one entry per CDR3 protein. The sample yields roughly 240,000 distinct CDR3 sequences, 30% to 40% seen once. Findings and caveats of the study: Reportedly, significant enrichment of disease-linked clones occurred in matched ankylosing spondylitis synovial fluid. CD8+ cells made up the disease-linked clones, which were relatively rare in peripheral blood.

The CDR3 runs 13 residues. The V and J ends lost 8 bases and 1 base respectively, with 12 bases between them. As to this clonotype: Its target is unknown.

V gene TRBV12-3 or TRBV12-4 combines with J gene TRBJ2-7; possible D gene TRBD2, 6 bases. The sample comprised blood, either unsorted or a sorted T cell fraction (not recorded which). This receptor was taken from a male donor with ankylosing spondylitis or in good health (not recorded which). In DNA form, the CDR3 reads TGTGCCAGCCGTGTTGGAGGGTCCTACGAGCAGTACTTC. Translated: CASRVGGSYEQYF.